Sequencing of this T cell receptor beta chain was carried out in a study of blood T cell repertoires in COVID-19. Overall study context: COVID-19 samples collected from the United States, Italy and Spain covered acute and convalescent phases. The cDNA or gDNA used as material had been derived from T cells, B-cell-depleted T cells, or PBMCs.

Seattle's enrolled individuals joined amid active infection and were then monitored longitudinally. Authors' analysis steps: The authors estimated nucleated cell counts from reference gene primer amplification. Assay: immunoSEQ multiplex PCR; the TCRdb copy retains only in-frame clones and omits some. That table supplies the V and J calls and clone size; D and trimming were determined from the DNA. The sample consists of about 160,000 clones, less than 85% of them appearing once. CDR1 and CDR2 (germline): SGDLS, YYNGEE. J was trimmed by 8 bases and V by 3 bases; bases with no gene match: 7. CDR3 length equals 15 residues.

The sequence was obtained from a woman aged 40 to 50 with COVID-19, enrolled during active disease. The chain uses TRBV9 and TRBJ2-1; 11 bases align to TRBD2. The material sequenced was peripheral blood. This chain's CDR3 is CASSAETSGADEQFF. CDR3 nucleotides: TGTGCCAGCAGCGCCGAGACTAGCGGGGCGGATGAGCAGTTCTTC.